The sequence of this T cell receptor beta chain was determined in a study of patients and donors after allogeneic stem cell transplantation. This clonotype was detected a few times. TCRdb re-analysed the RT-PCR reads in MiXCR, keeping a single row per CDR3 protein. The sample shows 920,000 or so distinct CDR3 sequences, 18% of them seen only once. The CDR3 runs to 16 residues. The V segment lost 3 bases and the J segment 1 base; nucleotides outside the gene matches: 6. The sequenced material came from blood, either unsorted or a sorted T cell fraction (not recorded which). J is TRBJ2-1 and V is TRBV12-3 or TRBV12-4; 7 bases fit TRBD2. The sequence derives from a human donor who was either an allogeneic HSCT recipient or a stem cell or donor lymphocyte infusion donor (not recorded which). It is not recorded whose cells these are; they may come from a transplant donor. For the CDR3, the DNA is TGTGCCAGCAGTTTTGTCGGCGGGAGATCCTACAATGAGCAGTTCTTC. This translates into CASSFVGGRSYNEQFF.